A selection of T cell receptor beta chains follows, all from one sample in a study of OX40 agonist ivuxolimab in advanced cancers. Profiling relied on immunoSEQ multiplex PCR, and the TCRdb table lists in-frame clones only, not all of them. The sample yields roughly 77,000 clones, 85% to 95% seen once. The sample was CD4+ or CD8+ T cells sorted from blood, taken in a trial of the OX40 agonist ivuxolimab. The receptors originated from an adult with an advanced solid tumor such as melanoma, head and neck, liver or kidney cancer. CDR3s include the opening cysteine and the closing phenylalanine or tryptophan. The D gene is left open where the match is weak. Expanded clones get a size class; other rows say once, few or many, or leave the size out.

DNA	CDR3	J	V	size	D
TGTGCCAGTAGTACCCGGGACAGGGAGCATTCACCCCTCCACTTT	CASSTRDREHSPLHF	TRBJ1-6	TRBV19	NA	TRBD1
TGTGCCAGCAGTTTCCAAACAGGGTTTGTTGATGGCTACACCTTC	CASSFQTGFVDGYTF	TRBJ1-2	TRBV13	NA	NA
TGTGCCAGCAGCTTAGAGACGCCTACCTCCTACGAGCAGTACTTC	CASSLETPTSYEQYF	TRBJ2-7	TRBV13	NA	NA
TGCGCCAGCAGCCAGGGGACAGGCCACTGGTACGAGCAGTACTTC	CASSQGTGHWYEQYF	TRBJ2-7	TRBV4-3	NA	TRBD1
TGTGCCAGCAGCTCACGGACAGGGACGAACACTGAAGCTTTCTTT	CASSSRTGTNTEAFF	TRBJ1-1	TRBV9	few	TRBD1
TGCGCCACCGCGAGGGAGACTAGCGGTTTGAAATCTAGCACAGATACGCAGTATTTT	CATARETSGLKSSTDTQYF	TRBJ2-3	TRBV10-2	NA	TRBD2
TGTGCCACCAGCAGAGATATAAACAGTGCCAACGAGCAGTTCTTC	CATSRDINSANEQFF	TRBJ2-1	TRBV15	NA	NA
TGTGCCAGAAGCTTTCGAGGCAGGATAAATTCACCCCTCCACTTT	CARSFRGRINSPLHF	TRBJ1-6	TRBV5-3	NA	NA
TGTGCCAGCAGCTTAGGGGTGACGGGACCGGGGACTGGCTACACCTTC	CASSLGVTGPGTGYTF	TRBJ1-2	TRBV7-9	NA	NA
TGCGCCAGCAGCTTGCACAGGGTCAACACCGGGGAGCTGTTTTTT	CASSLHRVNTGELFF	TRBJ2-2	TRBV5-1	NA	NA
TGTGCTAGTGGTTTGGTACTTGGTACACTCACAGATACGCAGTATTTT	CASGLVLGTLTDTQYF	TRBJ2-3	TRBV12-5	NA	NA
TGTGCCAGCAGAGTAGGGTCTTCCTACGAGCAGTACTTC	CASRVGSSYEQYF	TRBJ2-7	TRBV7-9	NA	NA
TGTGCCAGCAGCTCCCGGGACAGGGGCTACGAGCAGTACTTC	CASSSRDRGYEQYF	TRBJ2-7	TRBV5-6	NA	TRBD1
TGTGCCAGCAGCTTAGCGGGGACCTACGAGCAGTACTTC	CASSLAGTYEQYF	TRBJ2-7	TRBV7-3	NA	NA
TGCGCCAGCAGCCAAGATAGCTCTCCCAGCTCCTACAATGAGCAGTTCTTC	CASSQDSSPSSYNEQFF	TRBJ2-1	TRBV4-1	NA	NA
TGTGCCAGCAGCTTAATTCGCAGGGATAAGGACACTGAAGCTTTCTTT	CASSLIRRDKDTEAFF	TRBJ1-1	TRBV7-3	NA	NA
TGTGCCAGTAGTATGGGACAGAACACTGAAGCTTTCTTT	CASSMGQNTEAFF	TRBJ1-1	TRBV19	NA	NA
TGTGCCAGCAGTACCCTCGGGGGGGCCACGGAGACCCAGTACTTC	CASSTLGGATETQYF	TRBJ2-5	TRBV27	NA	TRBD2
TGTGCCAGCAGTGAGGGGGCCCCCTACGAGCAGTACTTC	CASSEGAPYEQYF	TRBJ2-7	TRBV6-1	NA	NA
TGTGCCAGCAGCTTAGCGGTGGGGCCACCCCTCCACTTT	CASSLAVGPPLHF	TRBJ1-6	TRBV7-6	NA	NA
TGTGCCAGCAGCCCTAGCAGGGGGAGGGCTAATGAAAAACTGTTTTTT	CASSPSRGRANEKLFF	TRBJ1-4	TRBV7-9	NA	TRBD1
TGTGCCAGCAGCCTATCAAAGGGCGGGAACACAGATACGCAGTATTTT	CASSLSKGGNTDTQYF	TRBJ2-3	TRBV7-9	NA	NA
TGTGCCAGCACCCTCCGGAGGGGGGCGCAGGAGACCCAGTACTTC	CASTLRRGAQETQYF	TRBJ2-5	TRBV7-8	NA	NA
TGTGCCAGCAGTAGCGGGGGGGCCGTATCAGAGACCCAGTACTTC	CASSSGGAVSETQYF	TRBJ2-5	TRBV6-6	once	TRBD2
TGTGCCAGCAGTAATTTGGTGGGGCCGAGCTATGAGCAGTTCTTC	CASSNLVGPSYEQFF	TRBJ2-1	TRBV13	NA	NA
TGTGCCAGCAGCTCCGGGGGCACTGAAGCTTTCTTT	CASSSGGTEAFF	TRBJ1-1	TRBV7-9	NA	NA
TGTGCCAGCAGCCTTGACAATATTGAGACCCAGTACTTC	CASSLDNIETQYF	TRBJ2-5	TRBV14	NA	NA
TGCGCCAGCAGTCAATTCGGGTCCTCCAGCGGCACTGAAGCTTTCTTT	CASSQFGSSSGTEAFF	TRBJ1-1	TRBV23-1	NA	NA
TGTGCCAGCAGCCCCCTGGGCCTTGGGCGGGAGCAGTACTTC	CASSPLGLGREQYF	TRBJ2-7	TRBV7-9	NA	NA
TGCGCCAGCGGCCCCGGGTCCGAGCAGTACTTC	CASGPGSEQYF	TRBJ2-7	TRBV10-2	NA	NA
TGTGCCAGCAGCCTGAATGGGGGGGCCACAGATACGCAGTATTTT	CASSLNGGATDTQYF	TRBJ2-3	TRBV9	NA	NA
TGTGCCAGCAGTTCTAGTAGGGACAATCATCAGCCCCAGCATTTT	CASSSSRDNHQPQHF	TRBJ1-5	TRBV27	NA	NA
TGTGCCAGCGTAGGTGGGGAGCTGTTTTTT	CASVGGELFF	TRBJ2-2	TRBV6-1	once	NA
TGTGCCAGCAGCGAGACCTGGAGTAATGAAAAACTGTTTTTT	CASSETWSNEKLFF	TRBJ1-4	TRBV7-9	NA	NA
TGTGCCAGCAGCTTAGACGGTTCGCTGTTTGGGCCCCTCCACTTT	CASSLDGSLFGPLHF	TRBJ1-6	TRBV13	NA	NA
TGTGCCAGCTCCTTGGGGTTTAATTCACCCCTCCACTTT	CASSLGFNSPLHF	TRBJ1-6	TRBV2	NA	NA
TGTGCCAGCAGCGTAGGGTTTCGACGGGACGGCGGGGAGACCCAGTACTTC	CASSVGFRRDGGETQYF	TRBJ2-5	TRBV9	NA	NA
TGTGCCAGCAGCTCAAAAGCGGGACAGGATAATGAAAAACTGTTTTTT	CASSSKAGQDNEKLFF	TRBJ1-4	TRBV13	NA	TRBD1
TGTGCCAGCAGCCCTCTCCGGGACAGGGAGCAGGAGACCCAGTACTTC	CASSPLRDREQETQYF	TRBJ2-5	TRBV7-9	NA	TRBD1
TGTGCCAGCAGCTTCATGACAGGACGGAATGAGCAGTTCTTC	CASSFMTGRNEQFF	TRBJ2-1	TRBV5-6	NA	NA
TGTGCCAGCAGCTTAGAGGGGGTTTGGACTGAAGCTTTCTTT	CASSLEGVWTEAFF	TRBJ1-1	TRBV7-8	once	NA
TGTGCCAGTAGTATCCTTCTACAGGGGGCTGGGTCACCCCTCCACTTT	CASSILLQGAGSPLHF	TRBJ1-6	TRBV19	NA	TRBD1
TGTGCCAGCAGCGGGGACTCGAGCTCCTACGAGCAGTACTTC	CASSGDSSSYEQYF	TRBJ2-7	TRBV7-9	NA	NA
TGTGCCACCAGCGAATATGCCGAGCAGTACTTC	CATSEYAEQYF	TRBJ2-7	TRBV15	NA	NA
TGTGCCAGCAGCTTTTGGGGGGGCAATCAGCCCCAGCATTTT	CASSFWGGNQPQHF	TRBJ1-5	TRBV5-4	NA	NA
TGCAGCGCCCCTGCGGGGGACACCGGGGAGCTGTTTTTT	CSAPAGDTGELFF	TRBJ2-2	TRBV29-1	NA	TRBD2
TGCGCCAGCAGTGACTCCGGGGGCGCAGGGGAAAAACTGTTTTTT	CASSDSGGAGEKLFF	TRBJ1-4	TRBV10-2	NA	NA
TGTGCCAGCAGCTTTTTCGGGGGGCAGGCTTTGGATACGCAGTATTTT	CASSFFGGQALDTQYF	TRBJ2-3	TRBV13	NA	NA
TGTGCCTGGAGTGCCGGACAGGGGGCATACGAGCAGTACTTC	CAWSAGQGAYEQYF	TRBJ2-7	TRBV30	NA	TRBD1
TGTGCCAGCAGGGCGGAGCAGTTCTTC	CASRAEQFF	TRBJ2-1	TRBV6-4	NA	NA
TGTGCCAGCAGTTTTAGGGACCACAATTCACCCCTCCACTTT	CASSFRDHNSPLHF	TRBJ1-6	TRBV27	NA	NA
TGTGCCAGCAGTGGGCAGGGGTTGGGTTACGAGCAGTACTTC	CASSGQGLGYEQYF	TRBJ2-7	TRBV6-1	NA	NA
TGTGCCAGCAGTTACTCGGGCTATTACGAGCAGTACTTC	CASSYSGYYEQYF	TRBJ2-7	TRBV6-5	NA	NA
TGCGCCAGCAGCTCTACAGGGGTTGGGAGCACAGATACGCAGTATTTT	CASSSTGVGSTDTQYF	TRBJ2-3	TRBV5-1	NA	TRBD1